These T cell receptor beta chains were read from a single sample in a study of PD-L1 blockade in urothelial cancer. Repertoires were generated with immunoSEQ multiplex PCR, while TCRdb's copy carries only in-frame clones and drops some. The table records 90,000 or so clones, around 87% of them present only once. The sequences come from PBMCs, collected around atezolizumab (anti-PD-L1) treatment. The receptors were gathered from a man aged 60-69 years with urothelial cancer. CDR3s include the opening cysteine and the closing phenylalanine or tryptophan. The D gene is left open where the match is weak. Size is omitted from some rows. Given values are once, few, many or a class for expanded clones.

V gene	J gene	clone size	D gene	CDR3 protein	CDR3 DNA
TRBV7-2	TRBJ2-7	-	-	CASSSQGNEQYF	TGTGCCAGCAGCTCCCAGGGTAACGAGCAGTACTTC
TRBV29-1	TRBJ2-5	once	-	CSVDSQFQETQYF	TGCAGCGTGGACAGCCAATTCCAAGAGACCCAGTACTTC
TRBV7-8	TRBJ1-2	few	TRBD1	CASSLEGTGLYGYTF	TGTGCCAGCAGCTTAGAGGGGACAGGGCTCTATGGCTACACCTTC
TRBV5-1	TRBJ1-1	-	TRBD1	CASSQGQASTEAFF	TGCGCCAGCAGCCAGGGACAGGCTTCAACTGAAGCTTTCTTT
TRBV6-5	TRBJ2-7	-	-	CASSRLGQDYEQYF	TGTGCCAGCAGCCGACTGGGACAAGACTACGAGCAGTACTTC
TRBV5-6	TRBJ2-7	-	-	CASSLGGQSSYEQYF	TGTGCCAGCAGCTTAGGAGGGCAAAGCTCCTACGAGCAGTACTTC
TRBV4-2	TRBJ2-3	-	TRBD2	CASSLSGTSGLTDTQYF	TGTGCCAGCAGCCTTTCCGGGACTAGCGGACTCACAGATACGCAGTATTTT
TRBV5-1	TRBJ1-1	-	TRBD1	CASSTYRGLGTEAFF	TGCGCCAGCAGCACGTACAGGGGGCTGGGTACTGAAGCTTTCTTT
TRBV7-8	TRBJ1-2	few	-	CASSLRWTDGGYTF	TGTGCCAGCAGCCTAAGATGGACAGATGGTGGCTACACCTTC
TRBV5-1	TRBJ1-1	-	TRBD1	CASSLDRGDTEAFF	TGCGCCAGCAGCTTGGACAGGGGGGACACTGAAGCTTTCTTT
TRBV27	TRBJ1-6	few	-	CASSSGSLNNSPLHF	TGTGCCAGCAGTTCAGGGTCCTTGAATAATTCACCCCTCCACTTT
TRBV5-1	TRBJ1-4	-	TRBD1	CASNTGTGTEKLFF	TGCGCCAGCAATACCGGGACAGGGACTGAAAAACTGTTTTTT
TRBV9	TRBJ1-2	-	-	CASSVVDRSNYGYTF	TGTGCCAGCAGCGTAGTAGATAGATCTAACTATGGCTACACCTTC
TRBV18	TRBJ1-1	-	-	CASSPDRDTEAFF	TGTGCCAGCTCACCAGACCGGGACACTGAAGCTTTCTTT
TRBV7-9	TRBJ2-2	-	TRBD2	CASSTSSGLAGELFF	TGTGCCAGCAGCACTAGCTCCGGACTAGCCGGGGAGCTGTTTTTT
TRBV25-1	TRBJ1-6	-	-	CASSSGNRNNSPLHF	TGTGCCAGCAGCTCAGGGAACAGGAATAATTCACCCCTCCACTTT
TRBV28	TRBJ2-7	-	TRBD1	CASSRTGYEQYF	TGTGCCAGCAGCCGGACAGGATACGAGCAGTACTTC
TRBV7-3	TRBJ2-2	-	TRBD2	CASSYGLADNTGELFF	TGTGCCAGCAGCTACGGACTAGCGGATAACACCGGGGAGCTGTTTTTT
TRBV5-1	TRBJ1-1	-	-	CASSLEGATEAFF	TGCGCCAGCAGCTTGGAAGGGGCCACGGAAGCTTTCTTT
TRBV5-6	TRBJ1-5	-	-	CASSLQGGTLNQPQHF	TGTGCCAGCAGCCTCCAAGGAGGGACCCTAAATCAGCCCCAGCATTTT
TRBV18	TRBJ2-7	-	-	CASSPSRGAYEQYF	TGTGCCAGCTCACCAAGCAGGGGCGCCTACGAGCAGTACTTC
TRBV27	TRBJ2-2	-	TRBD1	CASRPTGGNTGELFF	TGTGCCAGCAGGCCGACAGGGGGCAACACCGGGGAGCTGTTTTTT
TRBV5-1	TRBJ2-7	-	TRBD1	CASSLQGQPSSYEQYF	TGCGCCAGCAGCTTACAGGGACAGCCGAGCTCCTACGAGCAGTACTTC
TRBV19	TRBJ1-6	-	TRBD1	CASADGQGVLQTNSPLHF	TGTGCCAGCGCGGATGGACAGGGGGTGTTACAAACTAATTCACCCCTCCACTTT
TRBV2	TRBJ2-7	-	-	CASSLRVGYEQYF	TGTGCCAGCAGCCTCCGGGTTGGATACGAGCAGTACTTC
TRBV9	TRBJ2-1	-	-	CASSETPFVSDEQFF	TGTGCCAGCAGCGAAACCCCGTTCGTCTCGGATGAGCAGTTCTTC
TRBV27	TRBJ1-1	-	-	CASSYGGSGTEAFF	TGTGCCAGCAGCTATGGGGGGTCGGGCACTGAAGCTTTCTTT
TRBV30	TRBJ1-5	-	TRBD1	CAWSGGGLVQPQHF	TGTGCCTGGTCAGGGGGCGGGCTGGTTCAGCCCCAGCATTTT
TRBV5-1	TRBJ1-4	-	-	CASSLVGPNEKLFF	TGCGCCAGCAGCTTGGTTGGGCCTAATGAAAAACTGTTTTTT
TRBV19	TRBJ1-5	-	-	CASRGPGSNQPQHF	TGTGCCAGTCGGGGTCCCGGGAGCAATCAGCCCCAGCATTTT
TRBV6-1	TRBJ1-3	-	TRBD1	CASSEVQTGYGNTIYF	TGTGCCAGCAGTGAAGTCCAGACAGGGTATGGAAACACCATATATTTT
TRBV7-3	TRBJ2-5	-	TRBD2	CASSLGLADQETQYF	TGTGCCAGCAGCTTAGGACTAGCGGATCAAGAGACCCAGTACTTC
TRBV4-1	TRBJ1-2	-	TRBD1	CASSQVSVVSGGGYGYTF	TGCGCCAGCAGCCAAGTTAGTGTCGTGTCAGGGGGTGGCTATGGCTACACCTTC
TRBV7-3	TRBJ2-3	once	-	CASSLNGGPDTQYF	TGTGCCAGCAGCTTAAACGGGGGGCCAGATACGCAGTATTTT
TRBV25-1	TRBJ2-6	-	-	CASSSYGANVLTF	TGTGCCAGCAGTTCCTATGGGGCCAACGTCCTGACTTTC
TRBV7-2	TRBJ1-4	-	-	CASSTSRGTTNEKLFF	TGTGCCAGCAGCACATCCCGGGGGACAACTAATGAAAAACTGTTTTTT
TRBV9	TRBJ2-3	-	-	CASSVVPGSTDTQYF	TGTGCCAGCAGCGTAGTCCCAGGGAGCACAGATACGCAGTATTTT
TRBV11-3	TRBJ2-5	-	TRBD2	CASSLGSGGQETQYF	TGTGCCAGCAGCTTAGGTAGCGGGGGACAAGAGACCCAGTACTTC
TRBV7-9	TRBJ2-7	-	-	CASSLGGLQGEQYF	TGTGCCAGCAGCTTAGGGGGGCTACAGGGCGAGCAGTACTTC
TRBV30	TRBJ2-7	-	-	CAWSREDQRIYEQYF	TGTGCCTGGAGTCGTGAAGACCAGCGAATTTACGAGCAGTACTTC